This TCR beta chain was obtained from a study of shared clonotypes between healthy human individuals (dated by TCRdb to the early 2020s). For the study in its entirety: The cohort comprised a couple of women and a few men aged 18 to 49 years. For each donor, three plates each were used for CD4 naive and CD4 memory, two plates were used for CD8 naive, and one plate was used for CD8 memory. The study deeply sequenced blood TCR repertoires of five healthy adults to estimate repertoire size and the extent of clonotype sharing between individuals. To increase sequencing depth and limit assay-specific biases, TCR repertoire library preparation and sequencing were carried out by different laboratories using diverse techniques. Leukapheresis yielded between about 0.94 and 8.9 billion PBMCs per donor. The study at large found these results: Compared with non-shared clonotypes, the clonotypes found in all four sorted-subset donors had higher generation probabilities. Pairwise subsampling led to the expectation that sequencing depth would affect the degree of clonotype sharing among donors. Even with the large sequencing depth, rarefaction of the sorted-subset datasets indicated that sequencing was incomplete. Estimated clonotype richness was generally larger for naive than for memory subsets. The genetic and exposure-history diversity represented was limited by the small number of donors. Only blood was sampled, and tissue TCR repertoires likely differ from those in blood. Across a handful of donors, around 5.4% of naive CD4, approximately 3.6% of naive CD8, 2% to 2.5% of memory CD4, and roughly 0.41% of memory CD8 clonotypes were shared.

For this clone: The specificity of this receptor is unknown. Base qualities are not at hand, and no much larger clone is one base apart.

Using the deep immunoSEQ assay, TCR CDR3 regions were amplified from genomic DNA by multiplex PCR. Extracted genomic DNA from each cell subset was distributed evenly across all wells of several immunoSEQ 96-well plates, and each plate was treated as a replicate. Each replicate PCR for sorted subsets received about 220 ng genomic DNA, equal to about 30,000 T cell genomes. Purified libraries were measured with a Qubit 3.0 fluorometer, size-checked on a Bioanalyzer 2100, and measured again with the KAPA Library Quantification kit. Every immunoSEQ 96-well plate was sequenced on a separate single-read 150-cycle Illumina NextSeq 550 flow cell. The study's processing was this. The immunoSEQ output contained only junctional sequences without quality scores, so filtering could not match that applied to full-length reads. Sequences were annotated with PyIR, a Python wrapper for IgBLAST v1.9, using IMGT germline references to assign V/J genes and CDR3. Reads were filtered out if the reads had weak V/J assignments (E-value above 1e-6), no CDR3, stop codons, out-of-frame junctions, or ambiguous translated residues. V3J clonotypes were defined as sequences sharing an identical inferred V gene, J gene, and CDR3 amino acid sequence. Percentage overlap between repertoires was calculated by dividing the number of shared unique clonotypes by the size of the smaller repertoire. Repertoire richness was assessed with RTK rarefaction, the Chao1 estimator, and Recon v2.1 estimates of unobserved clonotypes. OLGA was used to compute generation probabilities for all TCRbeta clonotypes that the gDNA method yielded from a handful of donors. Entries here come from immuneACCESS through TCRdb and include only in-frame sequences with V and J called. Some clones fail to appear in such tables; in the studies checked, an unresolved V gene covers under half of the shortfall, and the cause of the remainder is unknown. The V and J calls and clone size come from that table; D and trimming were worked out from the DNA. This sample gives a few million clones in total; about 93% of them show up just once. Jointly, the top ten make up around 1.7% of the sample.

CD8 naive samples were obtained by positive selection for CCR7 among CD45RO-negative cells, yielding a CD45RA+CCR7+ population from which TemRA cells were excluded. The donors were healthy, HIV-negative adults who had no recently reported acute infections or vaccinations. Only Caucasian adults living in Nashville, Tennessee, USA were represented among the donors. After blood collection by leukapheresis, PBMCs were isolated using Ficoll-Histopaque density gradient centrifugation and then cryopreserved in the vapor phase of liquid nitrogen. Analytical flow cytometry was used to check the purity and quantity of every magnetically sorted T cell population. Genomic DNA was isolated from every sorted fraction and measured by UV absorbance on a Nanodrop 2000c. The CDR3 goes from the cysteine to the phenylalanine over 14 residues. Only CDR3 DNA remains: 42 bases, in frame from the first base. Compared with germline, V lacks 3 bases and J lacks 4 bases; bases without a gene match: 4. CDR1 and CDR2, looked up from the germline V gene, are SGHDT and YYEEEE.

The sequence links TRBV5-6 to TRBJ1-1, with 9 middle bases fitting TRBD1. The TCR comes from a man between 18 and 35 years old in good health. Some clones in this sample may be carry-over from other donors' samples. The sample taken for sequencing was naive CD8+ T cells from PBMCs. The intended sense of this specimen's cell subset or site label: CD45RA+CCR7+. The nucleotides read TGTGCCAGCAGCTGGGGACAGGGAAGCACTGAAGCTTTCTTT. This is translated as CASSWGQGSTEAFF.